The 4 T cell receptor beta chains given below trace back to one sample, sequenced in a study of T cell changes during pregnancy in multiple sclerosis. Measured with immunoSEQ multiplex PCR; TCRdb has only the in-frame clones, and not every one. The data hold tens of thousands of clones, with 80% to 95% observed a single time. The sequences come from peripheral blood, collected in the first trimester of pregnancy. These receptors all stem from a female donor in good health, enrolled as a control in a pregnancy study.

The DNA of the CDR3 is TGTGCCAGCAGCTTGGTCCGGGACAGACTCTCCAGCATCTACGAGCAGTACTTC. Translation gives CASSLVRDRLSSIYEQYF. This chain connects TRBV5-8 to TRBJ2-7; 7 positions match TRBD1. J gave up 3 bases and V 0 bases, and 15 bases lay outside the gene matches. The CDR3 runs to 18 residues. CDR1 and CDR2 from the germline V gene are SGHTS and YDEGEE.

J is TRBJ2-5 and V is TRBV5-4; the D gene is possibly TRBD2 (5 bases). The CDR3 runs 13 residues. The germline V and J ends were trimmed by 0 bases and 5 bases, with 8 bases remaining between them. Germline CDR1 reads SGHNT; CDR2 reads YYREEE (reference sequence). DNA for the CDR3: TGTGCCAGCAGCTTGGAACCGGGGGAGACCCAGTACTTC. This sequence encodes CASSLEPGETQYF.

The chain recombines TRBV6-6 with TRBJ2-1; TRBD2 matches at 11 bases. J was trimmed by 7 bases and V by 8 bases; bases with no gene match: 7. CDR1 is MNHNY, CDR2 SVGAGI, per germline (reference sequence). The CDR3 length is 14 residues. CDR3 sequence reads: CASGATSGVNEQFF. The DNA for the CDR3 is TGTGCCAGCGGCGCGACTAGCGGGGTTAATGAGCAGTTCTTC.

The V and J genes are TRBV6-5 and TRBJ2-1; D unresolved. Deletions cut 0 bases from V and 15 bases from J, with 9 bases between. The CDR3 extends over 11 amino acids. Germline CDR1 and CDR2: MNHEY and SVGAGI. The CDR3 sequence is CASSYSQVVFF. CDR3 coding DNA: TGTGCCAGCAGTTACTCCCAGGTAGTGTTCTTC.